The 2 T cell receptor beta chains given below trace back to one sample, sequenced in a study of vaccination and CD4 T cells after COVID-19. Specified treatment: approximately nine-day PBMC culture with coronavirus spike peptide pools or control peptides (ViraFEST assay). These receptors lack a known antigen. The study sequenced cultured CD4+ T cell DNA using the Oncomine TCR Beta short-read assay. TCRdb fed the PCR reads into MiXCR, producing one record per CDR3 protein. Of around 13,000 distinct CDR3 sequences listed, approximately 45% are singletons. Sequenced input: CD4+ T cells from blood, cultured in vitro. These receptors were taken from a human donor who had recovered from COVID-19.

V gene TRBV19 combines with J gene TRBJ2-1; 10 bases fit TRBD2. CDR3 length: 14 amino acids. The trim removed 5 bases at V and 9 bases at J, leaving 7 bases unmatched. In germline, CDR1 is LNHDA, CDR2 SQIVND (reference sequence). The CDR3 loop reads CASSGASGSGEQFF. In nucleotides, the CDR3 is TGTGCCAGTAGTGGGGCTAGCGGGAGCGGTGAGCAGTTCTTC.

The genes are TRBV6-4 and TRBJ1-5; no firm D call. V lost 5 bases and J lost 0, with 14 bases in between. The CDR3 totals 16 residues. Germline CDR1 MRHNA, CDR2 SNTAGT. The DNA for the CDR3 is TGTGCCAGCAGTCGCGTCAGGAGATATAGCAATCAGCCCCAGCATTTT. It codes for CASSRVRRYSNQPQHF.